The 31 T cell receptor beta chains reported below all come from one sample, sequenced in a study of a mutant IDH1 vaccine in newly diagnosed glioma. Specified time point: week 11, during vaccination. Vaccination comprised doses that each held 300 ug of mutant IDH1 20-mer peptide, plus topical imiquimod. The assay was immunoSEQ multiplex PCR, and TCRdb's table has in-frame clones only and misses some. The sample has approximately 24,000 clones; around 77% are singletons. Antigens of these TCRs are unknown. Sequenced material: PBMCs, taken from a glioma patient whose treatment included an IDH1 peptide vaccine. Receptors were obtained from a woman in her late teens or twenties with glioma.

This chain connects TRBV7-6 to TRBJ2-7, with 7 positions matching TRBD1. This CDR3 is built from 15 residues. V gave up 4 bases and J gave up 4 bases; unmatched junction bases: 10. Germline V gene data show CDR1 as SGHVS and CDR2 as FNYEAQ. In nucleotides, the CDR3 is TGTGCCAGCAGCTCTTCACAGGGGATCCTTTACGAGCAGTACTTC. Translated, it gives CASSSSQGILYEQYF.

The rearrangement joins TRBV15 to TRBJ2-5, with a tentative D call TRBD1 (6 bases). V was pared by 2 bases and J by 5 bases, with 15 bases between. CDR1 and CDR2 (germline): LNHNV, YYDKDF (reference sequence). The CDR3 runs 15 residues. CDR3 bases: TGTGCCACCAGCAGACTGTCCGGGACAATGGAGACCCAGTACTTC. Translated: CATSRLSGTMETQYF.

The chain uses TRBV6-6 and TRBJ1-5; D remains unclear. This CDR3 spans 15 amino acids. The germline CDR1 and CDR2 sequences are MNHNY and SVGAGI (reference sequence). V was trimmed by 7 bases and J by 0 bases, leaving 13 bases between them. DNA for the CDR3: TGTGCCAGCATGAGCGGGCTGTATAGCAATCAGCCCCAGCATTTT. It encodes CASMSGLYSNQPQHF.

This clone was detected only a few times. The rearrangement uses TRBV2 and TRBJ1-5; weak D call: TRBD1 (6 bases). The V gene lost 4 bases and the J gene lost 5 bases, with 15 bases spanning the gap. The CDR3 has 15 residues. Per germline, CDR1 SNHLY and CDR2 FYNNEI. The CDR3 region is CASSGTGGGDQPQHF. The DNA for the CDR3 is TGTGCCAGCAGTGGGACCGGGGGCGGGGATCAGCCCCAGCATTTT.

This sequence joins TRBV29-1 and TRBJ2-1; 9 bases are a match to TRBD2. J lost 5 bases, V lost 5 bases, and 1 base had no gene match. CDR3 length: 12 amino acids. Germline values: CDR1 SQVTM, CDR2 ANQGSEA. CDR3 sequence (DNA): TGCAGCGTTTTAGCGGGAGACAATGAGCAGTTCTTC. This sequence encodes CSVLAGDNEQFF.

The chain joins TRBV11-2 to TRBJ2-5; 7 nucleotides line up with TRBD2. CDR3 size: 15 residues. V dropped 2 bases and J dropped 5; count of bases not matched to a gene: 8. CDR1 is SGHAT, CDR2 FQNNGV, per germline. The chain's CDR3 is CASSLTAGDEETQYF. The CDR3 DNA follows: TGTGCCAGCAGCTTAACCGCGGGAGACGAGGAGACCCAGTACTTC.

This clone was seen a few times. The chain employs TRBV9 and TRBJ1-2, with 8 bases identical to TRBD1. This CDR3 comprises 17 residues. Germline V lookup: CDR1 SGDLS, CDR2 YYNGEE. J gave up 2 bases and V 3 bases, and 12 bases lay outside the gene matches. CDR3 bases: TGTGCCAGCAGCGGAACGGCAGGGGGCATATTGAACTATGGCTACACCTTC. Protein sequence: CASSGTAGGILNYGYTF.

The chain combines TRBV6-5 with TRBJ1-3, with D maybe TRBD1 (5 bases). CDR1 MNHEY and CDR2 SVGAGI come from the germline V gene. CDR3 length: 15 amino acids. V was shortened by 4 bases and J by 0 bases, with 10 bases between the two germline ends. The CDR3 region is CASSSATASGNTIYF. CDR3 nucleotide sequence: TGTGCCAGCAGTTCCGCGACAGCCTCTGGAAACACCATATATTTT.

The chain has TRBV19 and TRBJ1-5, with D possibly TRBD1 on 5 matching bases. Germline CDR1 and CDR2: LNHDA and SQIVND (reference sequence). CDR3 length: 14 amino acids. V lost 3 bases to trimming and J lost 3 bases, with 9 bases between them. The CDR3: CASSIGDLNQPQHF. CDR3 DNA: TGTGCCAGTAGTATTGGGGACCTCAATCAGCCCCAGCATTTT. The whole variable domain, remainder taken from reference TRBV19 and TRBJ1-5, is DGGITQSPKYLFRKEGQNVTLSCEQNLNHDAMYWYRQDPGQGLRLIYYSQIVNDFQKGDIAEGYSVSREKKESFPLTVTSAQKNPTAFYLCASSIGDLNQPQHFGDGTRLSIL.

The chain links TRBV7-9 to TRBJ2-7; no firm D call. Per the germline V gene, CDR1 is SEHNR and CDR2 is FQNEAQ (reference sequence). The CDR3 has 13 residues. Trimming shortened V by 6 bases and J by 3 bases, and 12 bases separated the two germline ends. The CDR3 DNA reads TGTGCCAGCAGTATGACTCCGGACTACGAGCAGTACTTC. Its protein is CASSMTPDYEQYF. Complete variable domain (other parts from reference TRBV7-9 and TRBJ2-7): DTGVSQNPRHKITKRGQNVTFRCDPISEHNRLYWYRQTLGQGPEFLTYFQNEAQLEKSRLLSDRFSAERPKGSFSTLEIQRTEQGDSAMYLCASSMTPDYEQYFGPGTRLTVT.

The chain joins TRBV2 to TRBJ2-2, with 10 bases that match TRBD2. The CDR3 is 15 residues long. With V trimmed by 4 bases and J by 4 bases, 3 bases remained unmatched. CDR1 and CDR2 from the germline V gene are SNHLY and FYNNEI. The CDR3 DNA reads as TGTGCCAGCAGTGCAAGACTAGCGGGCACCGGGGAGCTGTTTTTT. Its translation is CASSARLAGTGELFF.

This clone showed up just a few times. The V call is TRBV27, the J call TRBJ1-5; D gene ambiguous. The V gene's germline CDR1 is MNHEY and CDR2 SMNVEV (reference sequence). CDR3 length equals 12 residues. Trimming pared 5 bases from V and 1 base from J, leaving 3 bases between. CDR3: CASSMSNQPQHF. In DNA form, the CDR3 reads TGTGCCAGCAGTATGAGCAATCAGCCCCAGCATTTT.

This clone is classed as medium-sized. The rearrangement joins TRBV25-1 to TRBJ1-1, with TRBD1 matching over 8 bases. The germline gives CDR1 MGHDK, CDR2 SYGVNS. The CDR3 is 17 amino acids. V dropped 1 base and J dropped 5; count of bases not matched to a gene: 12. The CDR3 reads CASSESVGQGAGTEAFF. The DNA of the CDR3 is TGTGCCAGCAGTGAATCTGTCGGACAGGGTGCGGGTACTGAAGCTTTCTTT.

The chain is built from TRBV6-1 and TRBJ2-7, with 8 nucleotides matching TRBD1. The CDR3 contains 14 residues. From germline, CDR1 is MNHNS and CDR2 SASEGT. J was trimmed by 3 bases and V by 6 bases; bases with no gene match: 7. CDR3 bases: TGTGCCAGCAGCCAAACTGACAGGGGCTACGAGCAGTACTTC. Residues: CASSQTDRGYEQYF.

V and J are TRBV18 and TRBJ1-1; D is possibly TRBD1 (5 bases). V lost 3 bases, J lost 2 bases, and 10 bases lay in between. Germline CDR1 and CDR2: KGHSH and LQKENI. The CDR3 runs to 14 residues. Here the CDR3 reads CASSPSRVNTEAFF. DNA for the CDR3: TGTGCCAGCTCACCCAGCAGGGTAAACACTGAAGCTTTCTTT.

The gene calls are TRBV5-1 and TRBJ2-2, with TRBD2 matching over 8 bases. From germline, CDR1 is SGHRS and CDR2 YFSETQ. This CDR3 comprises 17 residues. V trimming: 2 bases; J trimming: 2 bases; junction bases outside the gene matches: 8. CDR3 loop: CASSLSHSGGNTGELFF. CDR3 DNA: TGCGCCAGCAGCTTAAGCCACAGCGGGGGAAACACCGGGGAGCTGTTTTTT.

The chain combines TRBV10-3 with TRBJ1-1; D remains unclear. V shed 4 bases and J shed 1 base, with 7 bases lying between them. Looked up from germline, CDR1 is ENHRY and CDR2 is SYGVKD. The CDR3 is 13 amino acids. The CDR3 DNA reads TGTGCCATCAGTGTTGACCAGAACACTGAAGCTTTCTTT. Amino acid sequence: CAISVDQNTEAFF.

The V call is TRBV19, the J call TRBJ1-5; 7 positions agree with TRBD1. V lost 4 bases to trimming and J lost 5 bases; unmatched junction nucleotides: 11. The length of the CDR3 is 16 residues. CDR1 and CDR2 (germline): LNHDA, SQIVND (reference sequence). This chain's CDR3 is CASSKSGQAIYQPQHF. The CDR3 DNA reads TGTGCCAGTAGTAAAAGCGGACAGGCCATCTATCAGCCCCAGCATTTT.

The rearrangement joins TRBV6-5 to TRBJ2-7, with a tentative D call TRBD1 (7 bases). CDR1 is MNHEY, CDR2 SVGAGI, per germline. CDR3 length: 13 amino acids. The V end lost 6 bases, the J end lost 4 bases, and 13 bases lay between the germline ends. As DNA, the CDR3 is TGTGCCAGCAGGAGGGGGCGGGGTTACGAGCAGTACTTC. This gives the protein CASRRGRGYEQYF.

The table lists this clone with a count of one. The chain is built from TRBV29-1 and TRBJ2-1; D gene uncertain. The length of the CDR3 is 13 residues. Germline values: CDR1 SQVTM, CDR2 ANQGSEA. V was cut by 4 bases and J by 2 bases, with 9 bases left in between. The CDR3 loop reads CSVGTVTYNEQFF. The DNA for the CDR3 is TGCAGCGTTGGAACGGTGACCTACAATGAGCAGTTCTTC.

This rearrangement joins TRBV7-2 to TRBJ2-1; a weak D match, TRBD2 (5 bases). V dropped 0 bases and J dropped 0 bases, with 12 bases sitting between them. The CDR3 runs to 17 residues. Germline CDR1 SGHTA, CDR2 FQGNSA. CDR3 sequence: CASSLASSGVSYNEQFF. The CDR3 nucleotides read TGTGCCAGCAGCTTAGCCTCCTCCGGGGTCTCCTACAATGAGCAGTTCTTC.

The chain has TRBV6-5 and TRBJ2-1; TRBD2 agrees at 7 bases. The CDR3 runs 14 residues. Per germline, CDR1 MNHEY and CDR2 SVGAGI. V dropped 7 bases and J dropped 4; count of bases not matched to a gene: 7. The CDR3 is CASTRAGVYNEQFF. Written as DNA, the CDR3 is TGTGCCAGCACCAGGGCGGGGGTATACAATGAGCAGTTCTTC.

By share, this clone ranks as medium-sized (0.01 to 0.1%). The chain combines TRBV7-6 with TRBJ1-1; 7 bases are shared with TRBD1. The length of the CDR3 is 15 residues. Germline CDR1 reads SGHVS; CDR2 reads FNYEAQ. J lost 6 bases, V lost 4 bases, and 11 bases had no gene match. The CDR3 DNA is TGTGCCAGCAGCTCCTTGACAGGGAGACATGCTGAAGCTTTCTTT. It specifies CASSSLTGRHAEAFF.

This chain links TRBV11-3 with TRBJ1-4, with unresolved D. V was pared by 5 bases and J by 0 bases, with 13 bases between. The CDR3 runs to 16 residues. CDR1 SGHNT and CDR2 YENEEA come from the germline V gene. The DNA of the CDR3 is TGTGCCAGCAGCCCTAGGGAGCGTGCAACTAATGAAAAACTGTTTTTT. It encodes CASSPRERATNEKLFF.

The CDR3 DNA reads as TGTGCCAGCAGCTTAAGGGAGTATGGACAGGGGGCAGGCGAGCAGTACTTC. Translated, it gives CASSLREYGQGAGEQYF. This chain uses TRBV7-3 with TRBJ2-7; 11 bases agree with TRBD1. There are 17 residues in the CDR3. CDR1 is SGHTA, CDR2 FQGTGA, per germline. V dropped 1 base and J dropped 6; count of bases not matched to a gene: 11.

The V gene is TRBV27, the J gene TRBJ2-7, with TRBD1 matching over 8 bases. This CDR3 has 15 residues. The germline V gene encodes CDR1 MNHEY and CDR2 SMNVEV (reference sequence). With 2 bases clipped from V and 2 bases from J, the junction kept 5 bases outside the gene matches. CDR3: CASSLGQGPTYEQYF. For the CDR3, the DNA is TGTGCCAGCAGTTTAGGACAGGGTCCGACCTACGAGCAGTACTTC.

CDR3 bases: TGTGCCAGTAGTATAGGCCCCGCGGAAGGAAACACCATATATTTT. Protein product: CASSIGPAEGNTIYF. The J gene is TRBJ1-3, the V gene TRBV19; no clear D. The CDR3 spans 15 residues. V lost 1 base, J lost 4 bases, and 11 bases lay in between. Germline CDR1 is LNHDA and CDR2 is SQIVND (reference sequence).

The J gene is TRBJ2-7, the V gene TRBV6-5, with 8 bases aligning to TRBD1. With 6 bases clipped from V and 4 bases from J, the junction kept 11 bases outside the gene matches. The CDR3 extends over 15 amino acids. Per germline, CDR1 MNHEY and CDR2 SVGAGI. The CDR3 bases are TGTGCCAGCAGCACCCGGGACAGGTCGGGTTACGAGCAGTACTTC. This sequence encodes CASSTRDRSGYEQYF.

The V call is TRBV30, the J call TRBJ2-7; maybe TRBD1 (6 bases). The V end lost 3 bases, the J end lost 12 bases, and 21 bases lay between the germline ends. Germline V lookup: CDR1 GTSNPN, CDR2 SVGIG (reference sequence). The CDR3 has 13 amino acids. The CDR3 nucleotides are TGTGCCTGGAGCTCAGGGGACGGATCAGTCGGGTACTTC. Its translation is CAWSSGDGSVGYF.

Remarks on this clone: At the DNA level, this CDR3 is encoded by other sequences in the same sample as well. This chain connects TRBV29-1 to TRBJ1-5; TRBD1 is a possible D gene (5 bases). The CDR3 has 13 amino acids. Germline V lookup: CDR1 SQVTM, CDR2 ANQGSEA. Trimming removed 6 bases at V and 4 bases at J, with 13 bases between. In DNA, the CDR3 is TGCAGCGTCCAGGACACGGGGAATCAGCCCCAGCATTTT. The encoded protein is CSVQDTGNQPQHF.

The chain employs TRBV5-1 and TRBJ2-1; D might be TRBD1 (6 bases). Trimming removed 4 bases from V and 5 bases from J, with 13 bases in between. Germline V gene data show CDR1 as SGHRS and CDR2 as YFSETQ. There are 14 residues in the CDR3. The CDR3 sequence is CASSPDRSHNEQFF. CDR3 in DNA: TGCGCCAGCAGCCCAGACAGGAGTCACAATGAGCAGTTCTTC.